The T cell receptor (beta chain) under discussion was sequenced for a study of sequential checkpoint blockade in melanoma. Overall study: Arm A got nivolumab then ipilimumab; arm B the reverse, 1:1. Matched biopsies came pretreatment and at week 13 for 20 to 25 patients.

Regarding the study as a whole: T-cell fraction and clonality followed PD-L1 and CD8+ counts, not mutational load.

Sample treatment: randomized to nivolumab then ipilimumab (arm A) or the reverse (arm B). Trimming removed 4 bases from V and 6 bases from J, with 10 bases in between. The germline V gene has CDR1 MGHDK and CDR2 SYGVNS. The CDR3 covers 13 residues. Libraries were prepared by immunoSEQ multiplex PCR; TCRdb keeps only in-frame clonotypes and omits some of them. Altogether several thousand clones are present, roughly 21% being singletons, with the ten largest covering around 16%. Only one count was recorded for this clone. As yet, its antigen is unknown. This receptor was identified in a human patient with melanoma. Some clones in this sample may be carry-over from other donors' samples. The chain links TRBV25-1 to TRBJ1-5; no definite D call. This specimen consisted of tumor tissue (inferred from file names), obtained from a patient given nivolumab and ipilimumab in sequence. CDR3 nucleotide sequence: TGTGCCAGCAGTGCCCCGCGGAGTCAGCCCCAGCATTTT. It yields the protein CASSAPRSQPQHF.